A single sample gave rise to the 20 T cell receptor beta chains below, sequenced in a study of human T cells and chemical hapten exposure. Via MiXCR, TCRdb re-called the RACE reads, giving one row per CDR3 protein. The sample yields about 76,000 distinct CDR3 sequences, around 13% seen once. Stated time point: patch test 3, about 24 weeks after DPC sensitization. Treatment: therapeutic diphenylcyclopropenone sensitization with weekly scalp DPC. Sequenced material: whole blood, taken in connection with sensitization to the hapten diphenylcyclopropenone (DPC). The receptors originated from a woman in her forties or fifties with alopecia areata. Some clones in this sample may be carry-over from other donors' samples.

The sample holds a few counts of this clonotype. The V gene is TRBV7-9, the J gene TRBJ2-4; tentatively, D is TRBD1 (5 bases). Between the trimmed V and J ends, which lost 0 bases and 0 bases, there was a span of 9 bases. CDR1 and CDR2 (germline): SEHNR, FQNEAQ (reference sequence). The CDR3 length is 16 residues. The chain's CDR3 is CASSLATEGAKNIQYF. In DNA, the CDR3 is TGTGCCAGCAGCTTAGCGACAGAAGGAGCCAAAAACATTCAGTACTTC. The full variable domain, rest sourced from reference TRBV7-9 and TRBJ2-4, is DTGVSQNPRHKITKRGQNVTFRCDPISEHNRLYWYRQTLGQGPEFLTYFQNEAQLEKSRLLSDRFSAERPKGSFSTLEIQRTEQGDSAMYLCASSLATEGAKNIQYFGAGTRLSVL.

This rearrangement joins TRBV5-4 to TRBJ2-1; TRBD1 might be the D (5 bases). Between the trimmed V and J ends, which lost 7 bases and 5 bases, there was a span of 19 bases. Germline V CDR1 and CDR2: SGHNT, YYREEE (reference sequence). The CDR3 consists of 15 residues. CDR3 DNA sequence: TGTGCCAGCGGCAGGGCTGGAGACGTAAACAATGAGCAGTTCTTC. Translated, it gives CASGRAGDVNNEQFF.

This clonotype was found a few times. This chain uses TRBV19 with TRBJ2-6, with D perhaps matching TRBD1 or TRBD2 (5 bases each). The CDR3 loop spans 18 amino acids. The V end was cut by 5 bases, the J end by 0 bases, with 17 bases between. CDR1 and CDR2 from the germline V gene are LNHDA and SQIVND (reference sequence). CDR3 sequence: CASSSWARGLSGANVLTF. In DNA form, the CDR3 reads TGTGCCAGTAGTTCCTGGGCCCGGGGCCTCTCTGGGGCCAACGTCCTGACTTTC.

The V gene is TRBV5-4, the J gene TRBJ2-1; D is perhaps TRBD2 (6 bases). Germline CDR1 and CDR2: SGHNT and YYREEE (reference sequence). There are 16 residues in the CDR3. Trimming left V 4 bases short and J 3 bases short, with 17 bases between. CDR3 protein: CASSPEPGLVYNEQFF. CDR3 coding DNA: TGTGCCAGCAGCCCCGAGCCGGGACTCGTCTACAATGAGCAGTTCTTC.

This clonotype has at least ten counts. The chain couples TRBV5-1 to TRBJ2-7; D remains unclear. CDR1 and CDR2 (germline): SGHRS, YFSETQ. V gave up 0 bases and J gave up 0 bases, with 10 bases separating them. The CDR3 covers 15 residues. In nucleotides, the CDR3 is TGCGCCAGCAGCTTGGCCGCCCGCAGCTCCTACGAGCAGTACTTC. Its protein is CASSLAARSSYEQYF.

This chain connects TRBV29-1 to TRBJ1-3; D is unclear. This CDR3 is built from 13 residues. Deletions cut 4 bases from V and 0 bases from J, with 7 bases between. Germline V lookup: CDR1 SQVTM, CDR2 ANQGSEA. The CDR3: CSVGFSSGNTIYF. The CDR3 coding sequence is TGCAGCGTTGGTTTCTCCTCTGGAAACACCATATATTTT.

The count of this clonotype is one. The genes are TRBV6-4 and TRBJ2-1; TRBD2 agrees at 9 bases. The DNA end is more similar to TRBJ2-7, so the J call may be wrong. Germline CDR1 and CDR2: MRHNA and SNTAGT. The CDR3 length is 16 residues. The CDR3 loop is CASSDSTSGPVNEQYF. CDR3 bases: TGTGCCAGCAGTGACTCGACTAGCGGCCCCGTCAATGAGCAGTACTTC.

This clonotype has a handful of counts. J is TRBJ2-6 and V is TRBV5-1; unclear D gene. This CDR3 is built from 15 residues. Deletions cut 2 bases from V and 0 bases from J, with 6 bases between. The germline V gene has CDR1 SGHRS and CDR2 YFSETQ. As DNA, the CDR3 is TGCGCCAGCAGCTTTATACTCTCTGGGGCCAACGTCCTGACTTTC. Amino acid sequence: CASSFILSGANVLTF. Together with reference TRBV5-1 and TRBJ2-6, the CDR3 gives the full variable domain: KAGVTQTPRYLIKTRGQQVTLSCSPISGHRSVSWYQQTPGQGLQFLFEYFSETQRNKGNFPGRFSGRQFSNSRSEMNVSTLELGDSALYLCASSFILSGANVLTFGAGSRLTVL.

This chain uses TRBV15 with TRBJ1-6; D remains ambiguous. Germline V gene sequence: CDR1 LNHNV, CDR2 YYDKDF (reference sequence). Trimming took off 0 bases at V and 9 bases at J, with 15 bases between the two ends. The CDR3 runs to 16 residues. The CDR3 protein is CATSRDGPGVGSPLHF. CDR3 DNA: TGTGCCACCAGCAGAGATGGGCCAGGCGTCGGTTCACCCCTCCACTTT.

The V gene is TRBV20-1, the J gene TRBJ2-7; TRBD1 might be the D (6 bases). The CDR3 runs 14 residues. Germline V gives CDR1 DFQATT, CDR2 SNEGSKA (reference sequence). The ends were cut back, 3 bases at V and 4 bases at J, with 16 bases in the middle. The CDR3 is CSASDPGTLYEQYF. CDR3 nucleotide sequence: TGCAGTGCTAGTGATCCCGGGACACTGTACGAGCAGTACTTC.

This clonotype has a handful of counts. The chain carries TRBV11-2 and TRBJ1-1; 9 bases are shared with TRBD1. Trimming took 0 bases from V and 5 from J; bases not matched to a gene: 1. This CDR3 contains 14 residues. Per germline, CDR1 SGHAT and CDR2 FQNNGV. CDR3 sequence reads: CASSLETGGTEAFF. The CDR3 DNA reads TGTGCCAGCAGCTTAGAGACAGGGGGTACTGAAGCTTTCTTT.

CDR3 DNA sequence: TGTGCCAGCAGTTCCGTCGTTGAGACCCAGTACTTC. This codes for CASSSVVETQYF. This sequence joins TRBV28 and TRBJ2-5; D is unclear. The ends were cut back, 4 bases at V and 5 bases at J, with 8 bases in the middle. This CDR3 has 12 amino acids. In germline, CDR1 is MDHEN, CDR2 SYDVKM.

In this sample, this clonotype turned up many times. The V gene is TRBV9, the J gene TRBJ2-3; D tentatively fits TRBD1 or TRBD2 (5 bases each). V was cut by 6 bases and J by 2 bases, with 13 bases left in between. The germline CDR1 and CDR2 sequences are SGDLS and YYNGEE. The CDR3 sequence is 14 residues long. The CDR3 sequence is CASTLGAVTDTQYF. In DNA form, the CDR3 reads TGTGCCAGCACCCTCGGGGCAGTCACAGATACGCAGTATTTT.

This chain joins TRBV7-2 and TRBJ2-4; 10 nucleotides match TRBD1. J gave up 6 bases and V 2 bases, and 10 bases lay outside the gene matches. Germline V gene sequence: CDR1 SGHTA, CDR2 FQGNSA. CDR3 size: 17 residues. CDR3 DNA sequence: TGTGCCAGCAGCTTATACGACGCTGGACAGGGGGGAAACATTCAGTACTTC. Amino acid sequence: CASSLYDAGQGGNIQYF. Variable domain in full (rest from reference TRBV7-2 and TRBJ2-4): GAGVSQSPSNKVTEKGKDVELRCDPISGHTALYWYRQSLGQGLEFLIYFQGNSAPDKSGLPSDRFSAERTGGSVSTLTIQRTQQEDSAVYLCASSLYDAGQGGNIQYFGAGTRLSVL.

The table lists this clonotype with a few counts. V gene TRBV6-6 combines with J gene TRBJ2-5; TRBD2 agrees at 8 bases. The CDR3 covers 14 residues. Germline V gene sequence: CDR1 MNHNY, CDR2 SVGAGI (reference sequence). V lost 10 bases and J lost 3; bases outside the gene matches: 10. CDR3 bases: TGTGCCACCGGGAGGGCAGGGTATGAAGAGACCCAGTACTTC. It yields the protein CATGRAGYEETQYF.

At least ten counts were recorded for this clonotype. This chain links TRBV3-1 with TRBJ2-3; maybe TRBD1 (6 bases). This CDR3 comprises 15 residues. Trimming took off 3 bases at V and 1 base at J, with 11 bases between the two ends. Looked up from germline, CDR1 is LGHDT and CDR2 is YNNKEL (reference sequence). CDR3 DNA sequence: TGTGCCAGCAGCCACATCAGGGGAGGCACAGATACGCAGTATTTT. As protein: CASSHIRGGTDTQYF.

The sample holds a few counts of this clonotype. Likely a read error: the CDR3 ends without its conserved phenylalanine or tryptophan. This chain links TRBV20-1 with TRBJ2-7, with 12 bases matching TRBD2. The length of the CDR3 is 14 residues. The germline V gene encodes CDR1 DFQATT and CDR2 SNEGSKA (reference sequence). J gave up 3 bases and V 4 bases, and 4 bases lay outside the gene matches. CDR3 protein: CSATSGRAGYEQYS. DNA for the CDR3: TGCAGTGCTACTAGCGGGAGGGCCGGCTACGAGCAGTACTCC.

V usage is TRBV29-1 and J usage is TRBJ2-7, with TRBD1 identical over 11 bases. CDR3 length: 14 amino acids. CDR1 is SQVTM, CDR2 ANQGSEA, per germline. Trimming cost V 6 bases and J 5 bases; bases outside gene matches: 9. CDR3 coding DNA: TGCAGCGTCCGTCCGGGACAGGGGGTCGACGAGCAGTACTTC. Its protein product is CSVRPGQGVDEQYF.

This clonotype was picked up a small number of times. The V call is TRBV18, the J call TRBJ2-1; 8 bases agree with TRBD2. V was pared by 3 bases and J by 4 bases, with 5 bases of the junction left unmatched. This CDR3 is 15 amino acids long. Germline V gene data show CDR1 as KGHSH and CDR2 as LQKENI. CDR3 in DNA: TGTGCCAGCTCACCCGCGGTAGCGGGATACAATGAGCAGTTCTTC. Amino acid sequence: CASSPAVAGYNEQFF.

This clonotype was picked up a small number of times. The chain has TRBV29-1 and TRBJ2-2, with D unclear. This CDR3 has 12 amino acids. CDR1 and CDR2 (germline): SQVTM, ANQGSEA. V was cut by 4 bases and J by 3 bases, with 6 bases left in between. CDR3 protein: CSVVGDTGELFF. CDR3 nucleotide sequence: TGCAGCGTTGTAGGAGACACCGGGGAGCTGTTTTTT.